This T cell receptor (beta chain) was sequenced during a study of blood T cell repertoires in COVID-19. Study at large: COVID-19 samples collected from the United States, Italy and Spain covered acute and convalescent phases. Nucleic acid was either cDNA or gDNA, and it came from T cells, B-cell-depleted T cells, or PBMCs.

Trimming at V came to 1 base and at J to 1 base, leaving 12 bases not matched to a gene. CDR3 length: 18 residues. Germline CDR1 is GTSNPN and CDR2 is SVGIG (reference sequence). Under the authors' procedure: Amplifying reference gene primers gave estimates of nucleated cell counts. Clones were read by immunoSEQ multiplex PCR, and TCRdb kept only the in-frame ones, dropping some. That table supplies the V and J calls and clone size; D and trimming were determined from the DNA. The data contain some 47,000 clones, approximately 83% of them singletons. The J gene is TRBJ2-7, the V gene TRBV30, with 11 bases that match TRBD2. The specimen was peripheral blood. The receptor was derived from a woman of 80 years or more with acute or convalescent COVID-19. The CDR3 is CAWSATRTSGLTSYEQYF. In nucleotides, the CDR3 is TGTGCCTGGAGTGCGACAAGGACTAGCGGGTTAACTTCCTACGAGCAGTACTTC. Drawing the rest from reference TRBV30 and TRBJ2-7, the complete variable domain is SQTIHQWPATLVQPVGSPLSLECTVEGTSNPNLYWYRQAAGRGLQLLFYSVGIGQISSEVPQNLSASRPQDRQFILSSKKLLLSDSGFYLCAWSATRTSGLTSYEQYFGPGTRLTVT.